The entry below describes one T cell receptor beta chain. This sample is part of a study of blood T cell repertoires in COVID-19. Libraries were prepared by immunoSEQ multiplex PCR; TCRdb keeps only in-frame clonotypes and omits some of them. The sample includes over 100,000 clones, more than 85% seen only once; the top ten take roughly 4%. Trimming removed 5 bases at V and 4 bases at J, with 13 bases between. The germline V gene encodes CDR1 SGHNT and CDR2 YENEEA. The CDR3 is 14 amino acids. The receptor comes from a man between 60 and 75 years old with COVID-19, enrolled during active disease. The chain uses TRBV11-3 and TRBJ2-3, with D perhaps TRBD1 (7 bases). The sequencing sample was made of peripheral blood. CDR3 amino acids: CASSPQGGSDTQYF. CDR3 bases: TGTGCCAGCAGCCCCCAGGGGGGTTCAGATACGCAGTATTTT. The variable domain in full, with the rest retrieved from reference TRBV11-3 and TRBJ2-3, is EAGVVQSPRYKIIEKKQPVAFWCNPISGHNTLYWYLQNLGQGPELLIRYENEEAVDDSQLPKDRFSAERLKGVDSTLKIQPAELGDSAVYLCASSPQGGSDTQYFGPGTRLTVL.